This TCR beta chain was sequenced during a study of blood T cell repertoires in COVID-19. The overall study: COVID-19 samples from acute and convalescent phases originated in the United States, Italy and Spain. The cDNA or gDNA used as material had been derived from T cells, B-cell-depleted T cells, or PBMCs.

This CDR3 contains 15 residues. Germline V CDR1 and CDR2: KGHSH, LQKENI. Trimming took off 2 bases at V and 6 bases at J, with 17 bases between the two ends. In the authors' workflow: Amplified reference gene primers provided the basis for estimating nucleated cell counts. Produced via immunoSEQ multiplex PCR; TCRdb's table is partial and in-frame only. V and J calls and clone size are copied from that table; D and trimming were computed from the DNA. Of around 190,000 clones in the sample, around 89% were seen once. The rearrangement links TRBV18 to TRBJ2-7; D is possibly TRBD1 (5 bases). Sequenced sample: peripheral blood. The sequence derives from a human donor in a cohort sampled during active COVID-19. The CDR3 nucleotides read TGTGCCAGCTCACCATCGGCAGGGCTTGTCGTCGAGCAGTACTTC. Its translation: CASSPSAGLVVEQYF.